Each of the 4 T cell receptor beta chains below was sequenced from the same sample in a study of CD8 T cells in Susac syndrome. Random-hexamer reverse transcription was applied to roughly 0.5 to 1 ug RNA. Using its own MiXCR run on the immunoSEQ multiplex PCR reads, TCRdb lists one record per CDR3 protein. The table has some 300,000 distinct CDR3 sequences, approximately 89% seen once. Sequenced: CD8+ T cells from PBMCs. These receptors were taken from a human donor with multiple sclerosis.

This clonotype has just one count. The CDR3 nucleotides are TGTGCCACCAGCAGAGCTTGGGGACTAGCGGGAGTATTCGGCTACGGCAATGAGCAGTTCTTC. Translation gives CATSRAWGLAGVFGYGNEQFF. This chain links TRBV15 with TRBJ2-1; 14 positions match TRBD2. CDR1 and CDR2 from the germline V gene are LNHNV and YYDKDF (reference sequence). V lost 1 base, J lost 6 bases, and 17 bases stayed unmatched. The CDR3 length is 21 residues.

The CDR3 region is CASHGGFEAFF. DNA for the CDR3: TGTGCCAGCCATGGTGGGTTCGAAGCTTTCTTT. This sequence joins TRBV27 and TRBJ1-1, with unresolved D. CDR1 and CDR2 from the germline V gene are MNHEY and SMNVEV (reference sequence). CDR3 size: 11 residues. Trimming left V 8 bases short and J 8 bases short, with 12 bases between.

The DNA of the CDR3 is TGTGCCAGCAGGGGTGTGGGGGAGACCCAGTACTTC. Its translation: CASRGVGETQYF. The rearrangement uses TRBV12-3 or TRBV12-4 and TRBJ2-5; D is uncertain. Trimming removed 6 bases at V and 5 bases at J, with 10 bases between. The CDR3 is 12 amino acids.

The J gene is TRBJ2-1, the V gene TRBV12-3 or TRBV12-4; the match to TRBD1 covers 7 bases. This CDR3 comprises 14 residues. Trimming removed 5 bases from V and 4 bases from J; junction bases left unmatched: 5. The CDR3, as DNA: TGTGCCAGCAGTCCGGGACAGCAATACAATGAGCAGTTCTTC. Translation gives CASSPGQQYNEQFF.